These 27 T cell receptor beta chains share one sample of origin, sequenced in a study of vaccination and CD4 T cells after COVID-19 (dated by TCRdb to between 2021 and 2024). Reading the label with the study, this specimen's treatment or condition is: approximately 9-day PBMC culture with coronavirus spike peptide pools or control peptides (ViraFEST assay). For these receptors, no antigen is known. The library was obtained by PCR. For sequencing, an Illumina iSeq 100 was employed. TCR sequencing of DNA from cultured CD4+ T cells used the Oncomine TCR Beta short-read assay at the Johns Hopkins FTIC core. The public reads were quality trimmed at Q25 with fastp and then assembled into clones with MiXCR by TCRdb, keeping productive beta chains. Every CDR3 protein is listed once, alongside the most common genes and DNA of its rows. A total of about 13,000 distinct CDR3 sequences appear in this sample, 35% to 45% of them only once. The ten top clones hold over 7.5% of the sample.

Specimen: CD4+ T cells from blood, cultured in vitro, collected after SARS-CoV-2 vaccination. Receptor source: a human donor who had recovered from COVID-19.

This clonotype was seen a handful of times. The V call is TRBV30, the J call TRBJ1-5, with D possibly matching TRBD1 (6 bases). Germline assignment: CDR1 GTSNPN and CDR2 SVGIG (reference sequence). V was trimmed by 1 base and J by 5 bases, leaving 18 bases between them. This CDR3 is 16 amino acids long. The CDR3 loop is CAWSAQGIGDYQPQHF. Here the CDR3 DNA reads TGTGCCTGGAGTGCACAGGGTATCGGAGATTATCAGCCCCAGCATTTT.

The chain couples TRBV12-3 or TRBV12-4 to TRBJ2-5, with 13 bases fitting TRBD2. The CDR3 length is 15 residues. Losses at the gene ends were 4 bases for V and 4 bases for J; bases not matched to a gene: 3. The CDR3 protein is CASSSGLAGVETQYF. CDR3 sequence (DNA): TGTGCCAGCAGTTCCGGACTAGCGGGAGTAGAGACCCAGTACTTC.

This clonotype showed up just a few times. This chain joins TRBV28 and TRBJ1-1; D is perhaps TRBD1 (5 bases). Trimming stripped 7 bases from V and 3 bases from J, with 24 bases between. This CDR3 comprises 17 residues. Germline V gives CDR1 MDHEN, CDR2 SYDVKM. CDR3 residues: CASTRGWTELLHTEAFF. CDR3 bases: TGTGCCAGCACCCGGGGGTGGACGGAGCTTCTGCACACTGAAGCTTTCTTT.

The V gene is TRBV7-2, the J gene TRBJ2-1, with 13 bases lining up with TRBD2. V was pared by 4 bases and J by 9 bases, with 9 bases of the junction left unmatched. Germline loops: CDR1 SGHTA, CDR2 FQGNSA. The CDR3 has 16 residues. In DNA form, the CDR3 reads TGTGCCAGCAGCTCCCGGACTAGCGGGGGCGTGGCTGAGCAGTTCTTC. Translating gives CASSSRTSGGVAEQFF.

The CDR3 region is CASSTTGGVGYGYTF. CDR3 sequence (DNA): TGTGCCAGTAGTACAACAGGGGGCGTCGGCTATGGCTACACCTTC. This sequence joins TRBV19 and TRBJ1-2, with TRBD1 matching over 9 bases. CDR3 length equals 15 residues. Germline CDR1 and CDR2: LNHDA and SQIVND (reference sequence). V shed 4 bases and J 4 bases; nucleotides not matched to a gene: 7.

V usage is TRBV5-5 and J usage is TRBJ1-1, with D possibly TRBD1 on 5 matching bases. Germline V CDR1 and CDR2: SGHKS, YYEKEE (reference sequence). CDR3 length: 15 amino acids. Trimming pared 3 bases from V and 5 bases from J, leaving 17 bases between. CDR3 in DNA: TGTGCCAGCAGCTCCCCCAAAGGGGTATGGACTGAAGCTTTCTTT. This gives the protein CASSSPKGVWTEAFF.

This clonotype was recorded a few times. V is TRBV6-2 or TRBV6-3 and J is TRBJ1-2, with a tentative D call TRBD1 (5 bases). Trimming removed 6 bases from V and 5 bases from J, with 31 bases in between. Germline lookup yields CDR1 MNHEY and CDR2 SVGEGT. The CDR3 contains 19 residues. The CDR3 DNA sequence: TGTGCCAGCAGAGCAGGGCCCGCTAATCGCCGAACTTATGAGTATGGCTACACCTTC. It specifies CASRAGPANRRTYEYGYTF.

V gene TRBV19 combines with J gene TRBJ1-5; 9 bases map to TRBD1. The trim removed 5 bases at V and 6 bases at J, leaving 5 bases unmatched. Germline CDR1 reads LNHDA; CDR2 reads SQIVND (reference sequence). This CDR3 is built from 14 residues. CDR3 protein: CASSVPGQGQPQHF. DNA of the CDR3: TGTGCCAGTAGTGTACCGGGACAGGGTCAGCCCCAGCATTTT.

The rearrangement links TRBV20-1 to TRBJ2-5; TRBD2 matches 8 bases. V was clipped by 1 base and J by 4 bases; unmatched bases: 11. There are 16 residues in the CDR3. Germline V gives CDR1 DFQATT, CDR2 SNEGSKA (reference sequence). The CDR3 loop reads CSARGVRGGLGETQYF. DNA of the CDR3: TGCAGTGCTAGAGGTGTCCGGGGGGGCCTAGGAGAGACCCAGTACTTC.

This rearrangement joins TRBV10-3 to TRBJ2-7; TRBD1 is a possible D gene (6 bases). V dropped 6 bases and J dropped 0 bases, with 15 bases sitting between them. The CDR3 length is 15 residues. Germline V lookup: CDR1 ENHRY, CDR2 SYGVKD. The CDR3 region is CAISARTESSYEQYF. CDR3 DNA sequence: TGTGCCATCAGCGCCCGGACAGAGAGCTCCTACGAGCAGTACTTC.

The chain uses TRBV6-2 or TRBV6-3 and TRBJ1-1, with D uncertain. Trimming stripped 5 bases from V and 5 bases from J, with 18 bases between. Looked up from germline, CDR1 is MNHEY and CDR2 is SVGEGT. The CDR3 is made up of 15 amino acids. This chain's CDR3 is CASSHPASVRTEAFF. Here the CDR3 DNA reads TGTGCCAGCAGTCACCCGGCAAGCGTGAGAACTGAAGCTTTCTTT.

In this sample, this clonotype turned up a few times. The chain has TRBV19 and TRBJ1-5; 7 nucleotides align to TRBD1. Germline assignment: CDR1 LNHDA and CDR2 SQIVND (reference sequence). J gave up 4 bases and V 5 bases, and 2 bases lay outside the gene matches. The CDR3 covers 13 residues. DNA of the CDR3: TGTGCCAGTAGTCCCAGGGGGAATCAGCCCCAGCATTTT. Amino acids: CASSPRGNQPQHF.

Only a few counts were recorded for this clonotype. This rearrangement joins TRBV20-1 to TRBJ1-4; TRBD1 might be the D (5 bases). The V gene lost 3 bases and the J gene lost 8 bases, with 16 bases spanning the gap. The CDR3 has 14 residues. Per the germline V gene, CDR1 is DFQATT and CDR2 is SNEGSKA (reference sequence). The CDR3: CSASDVRGGEKLFF. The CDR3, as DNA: TGCAGTGCTAGCGATGTGAGGGGTGGGGAAAAACTGTTTTTT.

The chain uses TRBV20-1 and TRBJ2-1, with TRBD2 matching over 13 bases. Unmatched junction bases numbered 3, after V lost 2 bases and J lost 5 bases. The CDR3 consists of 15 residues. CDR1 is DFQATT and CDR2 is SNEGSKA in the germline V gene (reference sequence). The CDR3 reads CSARRGLAGNNEQFF. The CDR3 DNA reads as TGCAGTGCTAGAAGGGGACTAGCGGGAAACAATGAGCAGTTCTTC.

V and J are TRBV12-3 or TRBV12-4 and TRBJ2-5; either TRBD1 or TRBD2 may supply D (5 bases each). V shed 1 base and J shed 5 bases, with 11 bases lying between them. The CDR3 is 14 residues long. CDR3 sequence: CASSLGGVEETQYF. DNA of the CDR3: TGTGCCAGCAGTTTAGGAGGGGTGGAGGAGACCCAGTACTTC.

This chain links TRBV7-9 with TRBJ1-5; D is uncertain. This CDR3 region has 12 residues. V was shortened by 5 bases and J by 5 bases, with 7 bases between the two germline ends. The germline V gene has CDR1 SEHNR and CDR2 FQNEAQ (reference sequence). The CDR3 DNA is TGTGCCAGCAGCCGCCCAGATCAGCCCCAGCATTTT. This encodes CASSRPDQPQHF.

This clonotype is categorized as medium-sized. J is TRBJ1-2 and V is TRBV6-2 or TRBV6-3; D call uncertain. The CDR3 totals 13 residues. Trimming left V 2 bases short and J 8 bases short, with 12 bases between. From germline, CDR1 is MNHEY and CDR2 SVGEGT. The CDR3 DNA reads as TGTGCCAGCAGTTACCGAGGGTCTCAAGGCTACACCTTC. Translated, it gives CASSYRGSQGYTF.

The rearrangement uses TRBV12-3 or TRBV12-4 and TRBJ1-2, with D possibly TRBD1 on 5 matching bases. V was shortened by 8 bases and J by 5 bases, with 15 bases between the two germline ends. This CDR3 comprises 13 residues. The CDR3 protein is CASARDLMYGYTF. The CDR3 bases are TGTGCCAGCGCCCGGGACCTTATGTATGGCTACACCTTC.

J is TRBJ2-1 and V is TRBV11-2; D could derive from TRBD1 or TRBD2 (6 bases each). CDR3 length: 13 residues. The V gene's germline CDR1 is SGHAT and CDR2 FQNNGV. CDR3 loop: CVGGGHTSNEQFF. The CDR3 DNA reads TGTGTCGGGGGCGGGCATACGAGCAATGAGCAGTTCTTC.

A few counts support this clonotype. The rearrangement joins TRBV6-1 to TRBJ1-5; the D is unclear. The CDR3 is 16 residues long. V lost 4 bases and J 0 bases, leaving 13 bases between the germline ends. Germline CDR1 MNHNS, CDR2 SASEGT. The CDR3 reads CASSGPTLLSNQPQHF. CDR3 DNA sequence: TGTGCCAGCAGTGGCCCGACACTACTTAGCAATCAGCCCCAGCATTTT.

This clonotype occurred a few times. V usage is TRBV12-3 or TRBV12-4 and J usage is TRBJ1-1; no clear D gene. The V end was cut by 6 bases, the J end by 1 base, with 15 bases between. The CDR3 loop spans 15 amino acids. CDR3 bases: TGTGCCAGCAGCCCGGGAGGAGTGAGGAACACTGAAGCTTTCTTT. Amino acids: CASSPGGVRNTEAFF.

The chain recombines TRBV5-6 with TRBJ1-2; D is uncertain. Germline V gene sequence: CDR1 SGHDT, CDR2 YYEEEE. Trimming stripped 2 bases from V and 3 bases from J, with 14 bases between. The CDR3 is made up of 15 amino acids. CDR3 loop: CASSLMNEEDYGYTF. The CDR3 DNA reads TGTGCCAGCAGCTTAATGAATGAGGAGGACTATGGCTACACCTTC. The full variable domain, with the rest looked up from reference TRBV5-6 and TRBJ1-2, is DAGVTQSPTHLIKTRGQQVTLRCSPKSGHDTVSWYQQALGQGPQFIFQYYEEEERQRGNFPDRFSGHQFPNYSSELNVNALLLGDSALYLCASSLMNEEDYGYTFGSGTRLTVV.

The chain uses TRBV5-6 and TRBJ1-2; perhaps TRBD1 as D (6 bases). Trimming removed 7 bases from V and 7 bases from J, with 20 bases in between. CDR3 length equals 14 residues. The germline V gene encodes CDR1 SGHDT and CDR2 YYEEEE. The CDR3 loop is CASGDRTAKGGYTF. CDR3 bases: TGTGCCAGCGGGGACCGGACAGCGAAGGGTGGCTACACCTTC. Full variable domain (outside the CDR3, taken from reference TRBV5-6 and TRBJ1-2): DAGVTQSPTHLIKTRGQQVTLRCSPKSGHDTVSWYQQALGQGPQFIFQYYEEEERQRGNFPDRFSGHQFPNYSSELNVNALLLGDSALYLCASGDRTAKGGYTFGSGTRLTVV.

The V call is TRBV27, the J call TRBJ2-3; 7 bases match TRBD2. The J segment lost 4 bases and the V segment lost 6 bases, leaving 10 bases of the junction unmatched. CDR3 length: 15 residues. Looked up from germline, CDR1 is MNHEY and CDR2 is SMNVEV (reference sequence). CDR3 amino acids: CASRRPGGEPDTQYF. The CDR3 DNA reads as TGTGCCAGCAGACGGCCGGGGGGAGAACCAGATACGCAGTATTTT.

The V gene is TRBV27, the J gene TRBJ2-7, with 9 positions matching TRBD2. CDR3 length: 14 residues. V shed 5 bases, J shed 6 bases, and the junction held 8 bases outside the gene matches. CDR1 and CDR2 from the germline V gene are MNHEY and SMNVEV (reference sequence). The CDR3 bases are TGTGCCAGCAGTGAGCTAGCGGGGTATCTCGAGCAGTACTTC. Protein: CASSELAGYLEQYF.

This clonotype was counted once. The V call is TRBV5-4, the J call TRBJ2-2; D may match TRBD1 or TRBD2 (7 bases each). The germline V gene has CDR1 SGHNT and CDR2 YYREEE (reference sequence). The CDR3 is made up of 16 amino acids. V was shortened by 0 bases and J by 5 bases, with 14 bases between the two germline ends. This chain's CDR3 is CASSLAGGAQTGELFF. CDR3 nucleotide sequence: TGTGCCAGCAGCTTGGCAGGGGGGGCGCAGACCGGGGAGCTGTTTTTT.

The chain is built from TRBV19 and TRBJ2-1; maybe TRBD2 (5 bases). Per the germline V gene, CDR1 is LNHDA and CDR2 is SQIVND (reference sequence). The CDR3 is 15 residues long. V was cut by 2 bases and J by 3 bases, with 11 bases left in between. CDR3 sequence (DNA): TGTGCCAGTAGTATATCGGCCGGGAACTACAATGAGCAGTTCTTC. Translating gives CASSISAGNYNEQFF.